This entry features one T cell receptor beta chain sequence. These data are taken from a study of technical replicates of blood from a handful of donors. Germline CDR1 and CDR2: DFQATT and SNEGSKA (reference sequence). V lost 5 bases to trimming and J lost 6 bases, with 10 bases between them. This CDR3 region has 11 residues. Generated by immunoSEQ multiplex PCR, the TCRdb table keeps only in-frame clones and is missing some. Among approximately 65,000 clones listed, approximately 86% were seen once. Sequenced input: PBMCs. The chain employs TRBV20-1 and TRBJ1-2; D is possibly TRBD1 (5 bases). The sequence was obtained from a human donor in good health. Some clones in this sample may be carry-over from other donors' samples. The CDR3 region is CSASRVDGYTF. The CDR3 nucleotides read TGCAGTGCTTCCAGGGTGGATGGCTACACCTTC.